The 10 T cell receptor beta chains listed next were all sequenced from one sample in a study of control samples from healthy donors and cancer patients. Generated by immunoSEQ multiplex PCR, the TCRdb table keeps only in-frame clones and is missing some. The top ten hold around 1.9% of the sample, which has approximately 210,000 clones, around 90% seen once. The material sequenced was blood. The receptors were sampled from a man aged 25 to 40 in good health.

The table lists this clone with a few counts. The CDR3 here is CASSTYTRGLGNEQFF. In DNA form, the CDR3 reads TGCGCCAGCAGCACCTATACGCGAGGACTAGGCAATGAGCAGTTCTTC. The chain employs TRBV5-1 and TRBJ2-1, with 7 positions matching TRBD2. From germline, CDR1 is SGHRS and CDR2 YFSETQ. The CDR3 spans 16 residues. Trimming took 4 bases from V and 6 from J; bases not matched to a gene: 13.

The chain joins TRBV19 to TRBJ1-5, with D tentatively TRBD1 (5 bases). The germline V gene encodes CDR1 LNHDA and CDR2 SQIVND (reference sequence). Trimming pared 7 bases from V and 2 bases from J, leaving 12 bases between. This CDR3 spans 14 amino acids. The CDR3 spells CASTGIFGNQPQHF. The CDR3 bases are TGTGCCAGTACAGGGATTTTCGGCAATCAGCCCCAGCATTTT.

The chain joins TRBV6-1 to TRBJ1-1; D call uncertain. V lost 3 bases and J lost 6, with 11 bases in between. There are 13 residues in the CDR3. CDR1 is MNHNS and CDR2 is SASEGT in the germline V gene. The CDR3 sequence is CASSERGRAEAFF. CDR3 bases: TGTGCCAGCAGTGAGCGGGGTAGGGCTGAAGCTTTCTTT.

The DNA of the CDR3 is TGTGCCAGCAGCTCAAGAGGGGGGGCCGGGGCAGATACGCAGTATTTT. As protein: CASSSRGGAGADTQYF. The chain links TRBV7-6 to TRBJ2-3, with D tentatively TRBD2 (7 bases). Germline V gives CDR1 SGHVS, CDR2 FNYEAQ. Trimming pared 4 bases from V and 4 bases from J, leaving 18 bases between. The CDR3 contains 16 residues.

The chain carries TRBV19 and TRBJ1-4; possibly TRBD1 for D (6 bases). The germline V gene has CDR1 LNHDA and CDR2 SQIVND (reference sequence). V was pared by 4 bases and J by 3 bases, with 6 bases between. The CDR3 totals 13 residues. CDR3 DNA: TGTGCCAGTAGTAGACAGGCTAATGAAAAACTGTTTTTT. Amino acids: CASSRQANEKLFF.

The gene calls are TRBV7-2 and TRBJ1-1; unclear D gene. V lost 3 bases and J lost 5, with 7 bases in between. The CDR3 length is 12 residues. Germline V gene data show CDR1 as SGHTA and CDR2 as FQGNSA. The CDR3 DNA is TGTGCCAGCAGCTTGTCCTGGACTGAAGCTTTCTTT. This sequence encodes CASSLSWTEAFF.

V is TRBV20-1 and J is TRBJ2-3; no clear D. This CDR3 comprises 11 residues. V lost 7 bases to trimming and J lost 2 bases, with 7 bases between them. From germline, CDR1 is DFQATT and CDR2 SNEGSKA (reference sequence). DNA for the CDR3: TGCAGTGGTGGTTCCACAGATACGCAGTATTTT. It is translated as CSGGSTDTQYF.

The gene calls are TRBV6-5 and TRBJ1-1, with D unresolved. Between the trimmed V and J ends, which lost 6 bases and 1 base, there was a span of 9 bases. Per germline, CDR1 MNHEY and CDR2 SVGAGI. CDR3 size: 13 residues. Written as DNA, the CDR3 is TGTGCCAGCAGCCTAGGTGGGAACACTGAAGCTTTCTTT. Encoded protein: CASSLGGNTEAFF.

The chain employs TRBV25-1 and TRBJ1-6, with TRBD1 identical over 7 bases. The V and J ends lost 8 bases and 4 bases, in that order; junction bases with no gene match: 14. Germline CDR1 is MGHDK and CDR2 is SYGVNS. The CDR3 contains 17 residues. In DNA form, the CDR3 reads TGTGCCAGCTCCCTAGAGGGGGCAGGGACGTATAATTCACCCCTCCACTTT. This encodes CASSLEGAGTYNSPLHF.

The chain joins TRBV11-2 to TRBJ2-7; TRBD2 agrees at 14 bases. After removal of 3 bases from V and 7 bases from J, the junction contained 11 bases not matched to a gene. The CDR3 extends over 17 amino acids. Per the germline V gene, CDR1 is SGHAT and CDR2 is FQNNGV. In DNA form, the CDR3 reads TGTGCCAGCAGCTTGCACCCGACGGGACTAGCGGGGGCGGAGCAGTACTTC. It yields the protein CASSLHPTGLAGAEQYF.